This entry lists 20 T cell receptor beta chains sequenced from one sample in a study of T cells after yellow fever vaccination. In TCRdb, the 5' RACE reads were re-called with MiXCR into one record per CDR3 protein. The sample consists of approximately 600,000 distinct CDR3 sequences, about 12% of them appearing once. The sample in question was PBMCs, obtained on the day of the yellow fever booster vaccination. The receptors shown here come from a man aged 30 to 45 who received the YFV17D yellow fever vaccine.

In its sample, this clonotype was seen a few times. The rearrangement joins TRBV6-4 to TRBJ1-1, with 8 bases that match TRBD1. Germline CDR1 reads MRHNA; CDR2 reads SNTAGT. J gave up 7 bases and V 6 bases, and 10 bases lay outside the gene matches. The CDR3 length is 14 residues. Here the CDR3 DNA reads TGTGCCAGCAGACCGGACAGGGCCACTCTTGAAGCTTTCTTT. This encodes CASRPDRATLEAFF.

This clonotype was observed many times. This chain uses TRBV6-2 or TRBV6-3 with TRBJ2-5, with 9 bases matching TRBD2. Trimming cost V 11 bases and J 7 bases; bases outside gene matches: 8. Germline CDR1 MNHEY, CDR2 SVGEGT. This CDR3 is built from 12 residues. CDR3 residues: CAAARAGGTQYF. CDR3 sequence (DNA): TGTGCCGCGGCAAGAGCGGGGGGGACCCAGTACTTC.

This clonotype was observed at least ten times. The chain couples TRBV7-9 to TRBJ2-2, with a tentative D call TRBD2 (5 bases). V dropped 5 bases and J dropped 4 bases, with 11 bases sitting between them. Per germline, CDR1 SEHNR and CDR2 FQNEAQ (reference sequence). The CDR3 has 14 amino acids. The CDR3 bases are TGTGCCAGCAGCCGCGGGTCTTCCACCGGGGAGCTGTTTTTT. Translated: CASSRGSSTGELFF.

CDR3 residues: CASSLRTGSASDTQYF. The DNA for the CDR3 is TGTGCCAGCAGCCTGCGGACCGGGAGTGCTTCAGATACGCAGTATTTT. J is TRBJ2-3 and V is TRBV4-2; weak D call: TRBD2 (6 bases). The ends were cut back, 4 bases at V and 4 bases at J, with 18 bases in the middle. The length of the CDR3 is 16 residues. Germline loops: CDR1 LGHNA, CDR2 YNFKEQ.

There are a few counts of this clonotype. This chain connects TRBV7-7 to TRBJ2-2, with 10 bases aligning to TRBD1. This CDR3 has 16 residues. J lost 4 bases, V lost 8 bases, and 10 bases had no gene match. Germline V CDR1 and CDR2: SSHAT, FNYEAQ (reference sequence). CDR3 nucleotides: TGTGCCAGCTACCGCCGGGACAGGGGTATCACCGGGGAGCTGTTTTTT. Its protein is CASYRRDRGITGELFF.

This chain connects TRBV28 to TRBJ2-7; TRBD2 matches 11 bases. J was trimmed by 0 bases and V by 6 bases; bases with no gene match: 7. This CDR3 spans 16 amino acids. CDR1 is MDHEN and CDR2 is SYDVKM in the germline V gene. The CDR3 DNA follows: TGTGCCAGCAGGTCGGGACTAGCGGACCTCTCCTACGAGCAGTACTTC. Its protein is CASRSGLADLSYEQYF.

This chain connects TRBV12-3 or TRBV12-4 to TRBJ2-3; TRBD2 matches 14 bases. The CDR3 covers 14 residues. The V gene end was trimmed by 6 bases and the J gene end by 10 bases; junction bases not matched to a gene: 6. For the CDR3, the DNA is TGTGCCAGCAGACAGGGACTAGCGGGAGTACCGCAGTATTTT. This codes for CASRQGLAGVPQYF.

For the CDR3, the DNA is TGCAGTGCTAGGAACAGGGGGATAAGCAATCAGCCCCAGCATTTT. As protein: CSARNRGISNQPQHF. The rearrangement uses TRBV20-1 and TRBJ1-5; 8 nucleotides align to TRBD1. Germline CDR1 and CDR2: DFQATT and SNEGSKA (reference sequence). The V gene end was trimmed by 3 bases and the J gene end by 1 base; junction bases not matched to a gene: 5. This CDR3 comprises 15 residues.

This clonotype was recorded once. This sequence joins TRBV18 and TRBJ2-3; D is unresolved. This CDR3 is built from 17 residues. CDR1 and CDR2 (germline): KGHSH, LQKENI. With 3 bases removed from V and 2 bases from J, the gap between germline ends came to 18 bases. In nucleotides, the CDR3 is TGTGCCAGCTCACCGATGAACCCGGCCCTTGACACAGATACGCAGTATTTT. Protein sequence: CASSPMNPALDTDTQYF.

The chain has TRBV30 and TRBJ2-2; 10 bases fit TRBD2. Trimming removed 5 bases from V and 9 bases from J; junction bases left unmatched: 15. In germline, CDR1 is GTSNPN, CDR2 SVGIG (reference sequence). This CDR3 spans 16 amino acids. The CDR3, as DNA: TGTGCCTGGGAGCTAGGGCTAGCGGGAGTGGCGCGGGAGCTGTTTTTT. Translation gives CAWELGLAGVARELFF.

This clonotype has more than one count but fewer than ten. The V gene is TRBV3-1, the J gene TRBJ2-1, with 7 bases aligning to TRBD2. Trimming took 1 base from V and 1 from J; bases not matched to a gene: 4. The CDR3 loop spans 16 amino acids. In germline, CDR1 is LGHDT, CDR2 YNNKEL (reference sequence). CDR3 protein: CASSQVGGRSYNEQFF. The CDR3 nucleotides are TGTGCCAGCAGCCAAGTGGGCGGGAGATCCTACAATGAGCAGTTCTTC.

The rearrangement links TRBV20-1 to TRBJ2-2, with 9 nucleotides matching TRBD2. V shed 0 bases, J shed 2 bases, and the junction held 13 bases outside the gene matches. Per germline, CDR1 DFQATT and CDR2 SNEGSKA (reference sequence). This CDR3 contains 19 residues. CDR3 sequence reads: CSARDLVAGVGANTGELFF. Written as DNA, the CDR3 is TGCAGTGCTAGAGATCTGGTAGCGGGAGTAGGGGCTAACACCGGGGAGCTGTTTTTT.

J is TRBJ2-5 and V is TRBV29-1; TRBD2 is a possible D gene (6 bases). The germline V and J ends were trimmed by 4 bases and 5 bases, with 11 bases remaining between them. Germline V lookup: CDR1 SQVTM, CDR2 ANQGSEA. The CDR3 extends over 12 amino acids. This CDR3 is CSVVSSEETQYF. As DNA, the CDR3 is TGCAGCGTTGTCTCTAGCGAGGAGACCCAGTACTTC.

Ten or more counts support this clonotype. This chain uses TRBV5-1 with TRBJ1-1; TRBD1 matches at 9 bases. Trimming at V came to 2 bases and at J to 2 bases, leaving 4 bases not matched to a gene. This CDR3 region has 15 residues. Germline CDR1 and CDR2: SGHRS and YFSETQ. Written as DNA, the CDR3 is TGCGCCAGCAGCTTCTGGGACAGGGATAACACTGAAGCTTTCTTT. This codes for CASSFWDRDNTEAFF.

This clonotype was recorded a few times. The chain joins TRBV12-3 or TRBV12-4 to TRBJ1-2, with a weak D call TRBD1 (5 bases). Deletions cut 6 bases from V and 11 bases from J, with 22 bases between. The CDR3 is 14 residues long. CDR3 sequence (DNA): TGTGCCAGCAGCAACATGGGGCGCGAGGCTATTTACACCTTC. Translating gives CASSNMGREAIYTF.

The chain combines TRBV20-1 with TRBJ2-1, with TRBD1 identical over 8 bases. Germline assignment: CDR1 DFQATT and CDR2 SNEGSKA (reference sequence). The V segment lost 3 bases and the J segment 2 bases; nucleotides outside the gene matches: 3. The CDR3 loop spans 14 amino acids. CDR3 coding DNA: TGCAGTGCTAGCGACAGGGGTCCCTACAATGAGCAGTTCTTC. Translation gives CSASDRGPYNEQFF.

This clonotype was counted a few times. The J gene is TRBJ2-3, the V gene TRBV7-3; possible D gene TRBD1, 6 bases. V was clipped by 2 bases and J by 2 bases, with 20 bases between them. CDR1 and CDR2 (germline): SGHTA, FQGTGA. The CDR3 is 18 amino acids. Here the CDR3 DNA reads TGTGCCAGCAGCTTAGGGGGCCCTAGTGATTACTACACAGATACGCAGTATTTT. Translation gives CASSLGGPSDYYTDTQYF.

This chain links TRBV10-3 with TRBJ2-3; possibly TRBD2 for D (6 bases). CDR1 and CDR2 from the germline V gene are ENHRY and SYGVKD. This CDR3 has 16 amino acids. The V and J ends lost 2 bases and 1 base respectively, with 13 bases between them. The CDR3 region is CAISEVGLPGTDTQYF. The CDR3 DNA follows: TGTGCCATCAGTGAGGTGGGACTCCCAGGCACAGATACGCAGTATTTT.

The V and J genes are TRBV2 and TRBJ2-1, with TRBD1 identical over 10 bases. The germline CDR1 and CDR2 sequences are SNHLY and FYNNEI. The length of the CDR3 is 15 residues. Losses at the gene ends were 9 bases for V and 8 bases for J; bases not matched to a gene: 13. For the CDR3, the DNA is TGTGCCAGGTCAGCGGGACAGGGGAGGTTGTATGAGCAGTTCTTC. Translated: CARSAGQGRLYEQFF. Using reference TRBV2 and TRBJ2-1 for the parts outside the CDR3, the full variable domain is EPEVTQTPSHQVTQMGQEVILRCVPISNHLYFYWYRQILGQKVEFLVSFYNNEISEKSEIFDDQFSVERPDGSNFTLKIRSTKLEDSAMYFCARSAGQGRLYEQFFGPGTRLTVL.

The V and J genes are TRBV7-2 and TRBJ2-5, with D perhaps TRBD2 (6 bases). The CDR3 extends over 15 amino acids. Germline V CDR1 and CDR2: SGHTA, FQGNSA. V gave up 2 bases and J gave up 2 bases, with 12 bases separating them. The CDR3 coding sequence is TGTGCCAGCAGCTTATGGGGGGTGGGGCAAGAGACCCAGTACTTC. Protein product: CASSLWGVGQETQYF. Using reference TRBV7-2 and TRBJ2-5 for the parts outside the CDR3, the full variable domain is GAGVSQSPSNKVTEKGKDVELRCDPISGHTALYWYRQSLGQGLEFLIYFQGNSAPDKSGLPSDRFSAERTGGSVSTLTIQRTQQEDSAVYLCASSLWGVGQETQYFGPGTRLLVL.